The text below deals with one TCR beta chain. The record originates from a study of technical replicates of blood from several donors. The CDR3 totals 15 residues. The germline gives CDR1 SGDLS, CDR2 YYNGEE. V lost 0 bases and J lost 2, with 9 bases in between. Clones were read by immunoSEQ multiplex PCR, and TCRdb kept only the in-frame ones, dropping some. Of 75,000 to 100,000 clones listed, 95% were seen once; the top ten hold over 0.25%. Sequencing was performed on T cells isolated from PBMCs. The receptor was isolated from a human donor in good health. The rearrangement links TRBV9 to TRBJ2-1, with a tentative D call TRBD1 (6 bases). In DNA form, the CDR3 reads TGTGCCAGCAGCGTAGGGCAGGGGCCCTACAATGAGCAGTTCTTC. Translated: CASSVGQGPYNEQFF.